Included here is one T cell receptor (beta chain) sequence, with context. No antigen is known for it. Clones were sequenced by immunoSEQ multiplex PCR, and TCRdb holds only the in-frame ones, with some missing. The sample lists 100,000 to 150,000 clones; approximately 90% were seen once. The data are from a study of OX40 agonist ivuxolimab in advanced cancers. Study background: Patients were infused with ivuxolimab every 2 weeks at 0.01 to 10 mg/kg. Three patients showed partial responses: one hepatocellular carcinoma and two cutaneous melanoma cases. Study-wide points: Within 6 weeks, CD4+ and CD8+ blood T cells expanded clonally at 0.1 to 3.0 mg/kg.

V lost 3 bases and J 1 base, leaving 13 bases between the germline ends. The CDR3 covers 16 residues. Germline values: CDR1 MNHEY, CDR2 SMNVEV (reference sequence). Any history of autoimmune disease or systemic immunosuppression disqualified patients. The V gene is TRBV27, the J gene TRBJ1-5, with D possibly being TRBD1 (6 bases). Specimen: CD4+ or CD8+ T cells sorted from blood, collected in a trial of the OX40 agonist ivuxolimab. This TCR was recovered from an adult with an advanced solid tumor such as melanoma, head and neck, liver or kidney cancer. CDR3 sequence: CASSLTGQRSNQPQHF. CDR3 DNA: TGTGCCAGCAGTTTGACAGGTCAAAGGAGCAATCAGCCCCAGCATTTT.